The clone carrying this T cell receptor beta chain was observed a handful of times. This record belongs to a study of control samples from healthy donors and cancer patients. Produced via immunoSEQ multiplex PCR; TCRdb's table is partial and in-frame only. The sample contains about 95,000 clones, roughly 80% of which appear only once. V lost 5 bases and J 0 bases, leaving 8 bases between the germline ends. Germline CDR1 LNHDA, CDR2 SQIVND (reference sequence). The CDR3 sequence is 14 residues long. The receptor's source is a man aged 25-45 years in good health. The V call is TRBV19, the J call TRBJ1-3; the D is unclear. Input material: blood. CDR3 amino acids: CASSLRSSGNTIYF. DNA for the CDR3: TGTGCCAGTAGTTTACGGAGCTCTGGAAACACCATATATTTT.